This is a list of T cell receptor beta chains from one sample in a study of siplizumab effects on memory and regulatory T cells. Using immunoSEQ multiplex PCR, the repertoire was profiled, and TCRdb retains in-frame clones only, with some absent. The sample shows 100,000 or so clones, less than 95% of them seen only once. Sequencing was carried out using Tregs sorted from blood. The receptor set was obtained from a human donor in good health. CDR3s include the opening cysteine and the closing phenylalanine or tryptophan.

v_gene,CDR3aa
TRBV19,CASRERVDSPLHF
TRBV11-3,CASSRDKEQYF
TRBV28,CASSRTWNTEAFF
TRBV27,CASSVYGTKTYNEQFF
TRBV7-7,CASSLGPTGELFF
TRBV5-1,CASRGLDITDTQYF
TRBV10-1,CASRAGTGNTGELFF
TRBV28,CASSSSIPTLHF
TRBV28,CASSFAGGYGYTF
TRBV5-1,CASSRGTSGYEQYF
TRBV30,CAWNRKTSGSNEQYF
TRBV18,CASSPVQRAFTDTQYF
TRBV6-1,CASRETGTYEQYF
TRBV5-1,CASSPRGLADTRRDNEQFF
TRBV28,CASRKSTGVTYEQYF
TRBV4-1,CASSRGQGQDTQYF
TRBV11-2,CASSQIDRGPGNTIYF
TRBV27,CASIKDSSTEAFF
TRBV6-1,CASSVVATHGYTF
TRBV5-1,CASSLMGQPYNEQFF
TRBV9,CASSPQSLATYEQYF
TRBV2,CASSEGPAGGQETQYF
TRBV5-4,CASSLDSGSYDEQFF
TRBV5-4,CASSWGRQGGYTF
TRBV27,CASRAGRWFRNEQFF
TRBV15,CATSTYLGTGWRQPQHF
TRBV18,CASSTGVNTEAFF
TRBV18,CASSPQGGGTEAFF
TRBV5-4,CASSLTGDTQYF
TRBV5-1,CASSLAGTAQDSQHF
TRBV9,CASSPEGRHSYEQYF
TRBV18,CASSLRMDPGRSGANVLTF
TRBV6-5,CASSYSRTGRNEQYF
TRBV5-6,CASSRGTGDQPQHF
TRBV9,CASSRQGVNTEAFF
TRBV5-1,CASSQKPGNTIYF
TRBV28,CASSYLKNQPQHF
TRBV6-5,CASSQGGTEAFF
TRBV4-1,CASSQDLWGTSGSYEQYF
TRBV19,CASDSRGTNNEQFF
TRBV29-1,CSVDRGLYNEQFF
TRBV9,CASSVVPVINTGELFF
TRBV27,CASRPGQDINEKLFF
TRBV19,CASTRGRGNEKLFF
TRBV27,CASRSRGGGNTIYF
TRBV28,CASSLLGGSNQPQHF
TRBV30,CAWSVRHFLTTEAFF
TRBV7-8,CASSSTRLAGYSGANVLTF
TRBV5-4,CASSLGHLAGVEAFF
TRBV4-1,CASSQDRETGEGNQPQHF
TRBV6-1,CASSVRGRTPSYNEQFF
TRBV28,CASTPGGTSTYNEQFF
TRBV15,CATSGGGSLYGYTF
TRBV7-3,CASSLQTGTYNEQFF
TRBV23-1,CASRGQRVPYGYTF
TRBV15,CATSRDAGTHNEQFF
TRBV6-5,CASSSHTSPGNEKLFF
TRBV19,CASSPSSLNTEAFF
TRBV6-1,CASSDRMIQPQHF
TRBV6-1,CATKTVVNYGYTF